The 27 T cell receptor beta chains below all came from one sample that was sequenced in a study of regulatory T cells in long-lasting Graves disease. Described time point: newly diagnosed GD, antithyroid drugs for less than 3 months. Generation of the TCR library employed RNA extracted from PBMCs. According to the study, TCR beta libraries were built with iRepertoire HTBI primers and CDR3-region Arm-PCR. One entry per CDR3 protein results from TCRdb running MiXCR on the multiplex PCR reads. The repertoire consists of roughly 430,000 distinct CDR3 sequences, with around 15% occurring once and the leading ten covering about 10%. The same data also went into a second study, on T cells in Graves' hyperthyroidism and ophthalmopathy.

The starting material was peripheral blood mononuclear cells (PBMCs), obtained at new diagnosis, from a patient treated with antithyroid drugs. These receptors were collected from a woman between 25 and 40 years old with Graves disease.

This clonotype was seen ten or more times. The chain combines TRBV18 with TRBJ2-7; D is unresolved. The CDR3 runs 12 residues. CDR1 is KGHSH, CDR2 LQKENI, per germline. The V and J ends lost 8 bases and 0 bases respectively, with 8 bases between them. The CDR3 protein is CASSISSYEQYF. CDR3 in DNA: TGTGCCAGCAGTATATCCTCCTACGAGCAGTACTTC. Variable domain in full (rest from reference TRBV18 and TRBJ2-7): NAGVMQNPRHLVRRRGQEARLRCSPMKGHSHVYWYRQLPEEGLKFMVYLQKENIIDESGMPKERFSAEFPKEGPSILRIQQVVRGDSAAYFCASSISSYEQYFGPGTRLTVT.

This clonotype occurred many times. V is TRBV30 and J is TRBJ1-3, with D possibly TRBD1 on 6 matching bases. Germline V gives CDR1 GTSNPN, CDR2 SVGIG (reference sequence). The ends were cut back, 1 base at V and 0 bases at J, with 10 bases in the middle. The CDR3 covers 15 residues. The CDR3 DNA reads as TGTGCCTGGAGTGAGACAGGTCCCTCTGGAAACACCATATATTTT. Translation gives CAWSETGPSGNTIYF.

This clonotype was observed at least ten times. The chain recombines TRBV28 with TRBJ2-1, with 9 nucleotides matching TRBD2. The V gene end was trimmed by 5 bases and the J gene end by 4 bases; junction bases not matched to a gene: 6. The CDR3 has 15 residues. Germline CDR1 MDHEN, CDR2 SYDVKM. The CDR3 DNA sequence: TGTGCCAGCAGTATCTCAAGCGGGGGGTACAATGAGCAGTTCTTC. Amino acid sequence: CASSISSGGYNEQFF.

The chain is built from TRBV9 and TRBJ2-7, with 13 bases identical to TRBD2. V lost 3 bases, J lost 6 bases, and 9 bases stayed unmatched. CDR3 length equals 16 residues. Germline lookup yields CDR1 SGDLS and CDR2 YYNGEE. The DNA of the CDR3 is TGTGCCAGCAGCGCTGCCGGGACTAGCGGGGTCTTCGAGCAGTACTTC. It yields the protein CASSAAGTSGVFEQYF.

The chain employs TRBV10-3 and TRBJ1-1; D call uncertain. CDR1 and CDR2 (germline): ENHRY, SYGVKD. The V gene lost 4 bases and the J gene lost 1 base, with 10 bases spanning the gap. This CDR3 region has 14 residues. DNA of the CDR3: TGTGCCATCAGTGGGGGAATAGCGAACACTGAAGCTTTCTTT. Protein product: CAISGGIANTEAFF.

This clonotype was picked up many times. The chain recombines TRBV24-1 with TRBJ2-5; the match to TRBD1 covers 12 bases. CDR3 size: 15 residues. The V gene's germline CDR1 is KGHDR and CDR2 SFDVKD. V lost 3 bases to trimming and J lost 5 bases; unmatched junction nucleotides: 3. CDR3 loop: CATSDPGTGGETQYF. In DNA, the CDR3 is TGTGCCACCAGTGATCCGGGGACAGGGGGCGAGACCCAGTACTTC.

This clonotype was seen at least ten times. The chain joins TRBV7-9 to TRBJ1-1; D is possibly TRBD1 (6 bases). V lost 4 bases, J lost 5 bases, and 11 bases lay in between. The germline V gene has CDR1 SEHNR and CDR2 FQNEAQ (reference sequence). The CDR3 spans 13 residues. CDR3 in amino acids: CASSYRERTEAFF. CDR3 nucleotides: TGTGCCAGCAGCTACAGGGAGAGGACTGAAGCTTTCTTT.

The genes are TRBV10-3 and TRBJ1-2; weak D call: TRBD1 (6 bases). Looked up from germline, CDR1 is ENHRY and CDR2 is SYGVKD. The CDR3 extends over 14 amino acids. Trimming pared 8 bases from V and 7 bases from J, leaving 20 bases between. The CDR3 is CAIREGGTVGGYTF. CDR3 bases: TGTGCCATCCGAGAGGGGGGTACAGTTGGTGGCTACACCTTC.

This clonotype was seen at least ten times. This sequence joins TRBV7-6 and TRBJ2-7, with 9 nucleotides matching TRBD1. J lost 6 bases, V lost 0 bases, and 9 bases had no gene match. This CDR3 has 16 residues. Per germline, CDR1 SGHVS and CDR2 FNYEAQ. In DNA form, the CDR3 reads TGTGCCAGCAGCTTAGCGCCGGGACAGGGTTCATCCGAGCAGTACTTC. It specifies CASSLAPGQGSSEQYF.

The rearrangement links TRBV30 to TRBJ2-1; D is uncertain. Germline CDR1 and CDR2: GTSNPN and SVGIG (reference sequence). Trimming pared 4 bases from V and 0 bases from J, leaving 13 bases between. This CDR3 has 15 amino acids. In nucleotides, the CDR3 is TGTGCCTGGACTAGAATCTCAAGCTCCTACAATGAGCAGTTCTTC. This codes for CAWTRISSSYNEQFF.

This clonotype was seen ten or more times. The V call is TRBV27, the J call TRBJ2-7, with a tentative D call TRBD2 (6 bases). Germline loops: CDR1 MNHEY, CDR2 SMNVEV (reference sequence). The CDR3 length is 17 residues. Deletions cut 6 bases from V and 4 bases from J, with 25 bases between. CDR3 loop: CASSFTGPRGVGYEQYF. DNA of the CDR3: TGTGCCAGCAGCTTTACAGGTCCCCGCGGGGTGGGGTACGAGCAGTACTTC.

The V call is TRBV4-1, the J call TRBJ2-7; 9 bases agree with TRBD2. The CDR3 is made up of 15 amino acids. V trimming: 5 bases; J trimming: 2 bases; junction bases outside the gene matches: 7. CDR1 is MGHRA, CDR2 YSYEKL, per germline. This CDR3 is CASSSESSGAYEQYF. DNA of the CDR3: TGCGCCAGCAGCAGTGAGTCTAGCGGGGCCTACGAGCAGTACTTC.

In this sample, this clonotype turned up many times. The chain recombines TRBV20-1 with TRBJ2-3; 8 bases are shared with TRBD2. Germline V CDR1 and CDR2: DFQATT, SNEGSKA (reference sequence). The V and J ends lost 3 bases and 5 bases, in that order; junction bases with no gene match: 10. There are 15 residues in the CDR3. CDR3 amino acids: CSARDLQRERDTQYF. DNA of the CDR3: TGCAGTGCTAGGGATTTGCAGCGGGAGAGAGATACGCAGTATTTT.

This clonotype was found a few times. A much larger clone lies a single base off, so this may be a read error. As DNA, the CDR3 is TGCAGTGCTACATGGACTCTCATCTCCTACAATGAGCAGTACTTC. It encodes CSATWTLISYNEQYF. The chain couples TRBV20-1 to TRBJ2-4, with D perhaps matching TRBD2 (5 bases). The germline V gene encodes CDR1 DFQATT and CDR2 SNEGSKA (reference sequence). Between the trimmed V and J ends, which lost 4 bases and 13 bases, there was a span of 26 bases. This CDR3 region has 15 residues.

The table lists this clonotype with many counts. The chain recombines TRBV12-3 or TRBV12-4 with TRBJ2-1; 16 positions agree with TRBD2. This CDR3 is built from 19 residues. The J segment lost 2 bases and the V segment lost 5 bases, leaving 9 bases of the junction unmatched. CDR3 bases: TGTGCCAGCAGTCCGGGGACTAGCGGGAGGGGGAGTGCCTACAATGAGCAGTTCTTC. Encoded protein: CASSPGTSGRGSAYNEQFF.

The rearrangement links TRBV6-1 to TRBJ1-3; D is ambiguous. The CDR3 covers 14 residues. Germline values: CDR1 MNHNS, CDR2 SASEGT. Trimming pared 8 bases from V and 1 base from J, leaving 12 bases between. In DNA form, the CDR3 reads TGTGCCAGCGCTTACGGACCATCTGGAAACACCATATATTTT. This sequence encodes CASAYGPSGNTIYF.

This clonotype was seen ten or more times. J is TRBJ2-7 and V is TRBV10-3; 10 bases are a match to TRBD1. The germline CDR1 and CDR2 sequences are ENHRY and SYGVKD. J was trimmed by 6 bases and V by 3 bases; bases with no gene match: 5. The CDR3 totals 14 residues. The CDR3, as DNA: TGTGCCATCAGTGACCGGGACAGGGGAAGCGAGCAGTACTTC. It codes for CAISDRDRGSEQYF.

CDR3 coding DNA: TGCGCCAGCAGCCAAGGGGGGTGGCATGGCTACACCTTC. It codes for CASSQGGWHGYTF. The gene calls are TRBV4-1 and TRBJ1-2; TRBD1 might be the D (5 bases). Germline CDR1 reads MGHRA; CDR2 reads YSYEKL. This CDR3 is built from 13 residues. V was cut by 1 base and J by 6 bases, with 9 bases left in between.

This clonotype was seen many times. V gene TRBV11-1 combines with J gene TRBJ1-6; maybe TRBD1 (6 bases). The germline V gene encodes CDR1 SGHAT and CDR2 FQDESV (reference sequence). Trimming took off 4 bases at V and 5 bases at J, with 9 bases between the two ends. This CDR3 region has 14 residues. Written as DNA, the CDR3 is TGTGCCAGCAGCTCCCGGGACAATAATTCACCCCTCCACTTT. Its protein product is CASSSRDNNSPLHF.

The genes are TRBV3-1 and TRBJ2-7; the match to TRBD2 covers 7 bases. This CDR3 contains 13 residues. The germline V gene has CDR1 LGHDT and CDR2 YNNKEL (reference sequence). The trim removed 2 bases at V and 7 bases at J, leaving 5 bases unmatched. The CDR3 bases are TGTGCCAGCAGCCAAAGGCGGCGGGAGGAGCAGTACTTC. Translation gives CASSQRRREEQYF.

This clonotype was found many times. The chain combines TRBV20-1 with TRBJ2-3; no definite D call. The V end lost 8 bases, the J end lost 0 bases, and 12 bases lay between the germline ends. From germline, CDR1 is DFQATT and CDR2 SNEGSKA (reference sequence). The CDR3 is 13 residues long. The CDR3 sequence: CSWKEPSTDTQYF. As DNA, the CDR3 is TGCAGTTGGAAAGAGCCCAGCACAGATACGCAGTATTTT.

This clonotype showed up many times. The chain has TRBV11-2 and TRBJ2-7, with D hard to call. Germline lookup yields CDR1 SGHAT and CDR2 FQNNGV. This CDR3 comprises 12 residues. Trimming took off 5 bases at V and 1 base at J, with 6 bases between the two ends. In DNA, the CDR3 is TGTGCCAGCAGCGTCCGATCCTACGAGCAGTACTTC. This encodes CASSVRSYEQYF.

CDR3 sequence (DNA): TGTGCCAGCAGCCAACAGGGTTGGGAGACCCAGTACTTC. Translating gives CASSQQGWETQYF. The rearrangement joins TRBV14 to TRBJ2-5; tentative D call: TRBD1 (5 bases). The CDR3 is 13 residues long. V gave up 2 bases and J gave up 5 bases, with 9 bases separating them. CDR1 SGHDN and CDR2 FVKESK come from the germline V gene.

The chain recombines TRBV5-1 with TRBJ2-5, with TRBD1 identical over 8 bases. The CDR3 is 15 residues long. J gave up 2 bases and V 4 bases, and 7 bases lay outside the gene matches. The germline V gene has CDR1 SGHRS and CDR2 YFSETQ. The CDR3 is CASSRQGQVQETQYF. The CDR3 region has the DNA TGCGCCAGCAGCCGACAGGGACAGGTACAAGAGACCCAGTACTTC.

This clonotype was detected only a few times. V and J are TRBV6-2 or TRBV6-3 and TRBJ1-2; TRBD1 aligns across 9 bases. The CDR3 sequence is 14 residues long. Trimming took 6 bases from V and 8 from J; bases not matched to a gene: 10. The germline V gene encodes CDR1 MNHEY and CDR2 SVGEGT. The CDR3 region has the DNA TGTGCCAGCAGCCCCGGGACAGGGAGGGGGGGCTACACCTTC. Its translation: CASSPGTGRGGYTF.

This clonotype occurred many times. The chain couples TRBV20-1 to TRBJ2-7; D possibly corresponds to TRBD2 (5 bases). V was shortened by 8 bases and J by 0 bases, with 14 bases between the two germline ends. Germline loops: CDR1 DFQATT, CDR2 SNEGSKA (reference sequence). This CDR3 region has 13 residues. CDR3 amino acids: CSPHRDASYEQYF. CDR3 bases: TGCAGTCCCCACCGGGATGCCTCCTACGAGCAGTACTTC.

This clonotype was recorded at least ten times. This CDR3 reads CASRLGAWTANTEAFF. The CDR3 DNA sequence: TGTGCCAGCAGGCTAGGAGCCTGGACGGCGAACACTGAAGCTTTCTTT. The V and J genes are TRBV27 and TRBJ1-1, with no clear D. The V end was cut by 6 bases, the J end by 1 base, with 18 bases between. CDR1 MNHEY and CDR2 SMNVEV come from the germline V gene (reference sequence). This CDR3 spans 16 amino acids.